This TCR beta chain was recovered during a study of T cells in Graves' hyperthyroidism and ophthalmopathy. RNA transcripts gave rise to amplified TCR beta CDR3 regions. TCR CDR3 regions were first amplified by RT-PCR with HTBI primers. TCRdb independently ran MiXCR on the multiplex PCR reads; one entry per CDR3 protein. This table holds 500,000 to 650,000 distinct CDR3 sequences, 46% found once. This CDR3 region has 14 residues. V lost 4 bases and J 5 bases, leaving 9 bases between the germline ends. The germline V gene has CDR1 LNHDA and CDR2 SQIVND (reference sequence). The rearrangement joins TRBV19 to TRBJ1-6; a weak D match, TRBD1 (6 bases). The material sequenced was peripheral blood or thyroid tissue (not recorded which). This TCR derives from an adult woman with Graves' disease, either hyperthyroidism or ophthalmopathy (not recorded which). The chain's CDR3 is CASSRGGNNSPLHF. The CDR3 nucleotides are TGTGCCAGTAGTAGAGGGGGAAATAATTCACCCCTCCACTTT.